One sample yielded the 25 T cell receptor beta chains listed below, sequenced in a study of shared clonotypes between healthy human individuals. Method: immunoSEQ multiplex PCR; TCRdb's copy keeps in-frame clones and lacks some. This table has under 2,500,000 clones, around 95% appearing once. Sequencing was done on a sample of naive CD4+ T cells sorted from blood. The subset was: CD45RA+ positively selected. The receptors shown here come from a man between 18 and 29 years old in good health.

The chain has TRBV7-2 and TRBJ2-2; 10 positions match TRBD2. CDR1 is SGHTA, CDR2 FQGNSA, per germline. Trimming took 1 base from V and 6 from J; bases not matched to a gene: 11. CDR3 length: 18 amino acids. CDR3 nucleotides: TGTGCCAGCAGCTTAGTCGGGGGAGCGGGAGGGCCCCCCGGGGAGCTGTTTTTT. Its translation: CASSLVGGAGGPPGELFF.

The chain carries TRBV18 and TRBJ1-5; maybe TRBD1 (5 bases). CDR3 length: 13 residues. Germline V gene data show CDR1 as KGHSH and CDR2 as LQKENI. Trimming stripped 3 bases from V and 4 bases from J, with 7 bases between. DNA of the CDR3: TGTGCCAGCTCACCGGACACAAATCAGCCCCAGCATTTT. It yields the protein CASSPDTNQPQHF.

In the case of this clone: Germline is not matched at one junction end, which may reflect a read error. The chain joins TRBV7-2 to TRBJ2-7, with 9 bases lining up with TRBD1. The germline CDR1 and CDR2 sequences are SGHTA and FQGNSA. The CDR3 spans 13 residues. The CDR3 DNA follows: TGTGCCAGCAGCCTCCAGGGGGACAGGGAGCTCTGCTTC. Translating gives CASSLQGDRELCF.

The J gene is TRBJ1-2, the V gene TRBV21-1; the tabulated D call, TRBD1, remains unverified against the DNA. TRBV21-1 is an annotated pseudogene. The CDR3 consists of 16 residues. CDR3 sequence (DNA): TGTGCCAGCAGCAAAGGTAAGGGGGCGGTAAGCTATGGCTACACCTTC. Amino acids: CASSKGKGAVSYGYTF.

This clone was detected once. The CDR3 DNA follows: TGCGCCAGCAGTCAAGGACCGAACGGGATATCCGATGAGCAGTTCTTC. Translating gives CASSQGPNGISDEQFF. The chain is built from TRBV10-1 and TRBJ2-1; D may be TRBD2 (5 bases). This CDR3 spans 16 amino acids. The V gene lost 5 bases and the J gene lost 8 bases, with 22 bases spanning the gap. Germline CDR1 and CDR2: WNHNN and SYGVQD (reference sequence).

The V call is TRBV15, the J call TRBJ1-1; tentative D call: TRBD1 (6 bases). This CDR3 is 15 amino acids long. Between the trimmed V and J ends, which lost 5 bases and 4 bases, there was a span of 17 bases. Per germline, CDR1 LNHNV and CDR2 YYDKDF (reference sequence). CDR3 DNA: TGTGCCACCAGCGTCCTACAGGGTTTAGGCACTGAAGCTTTCTTT. It is translated as CATSVLQGLGTEAFF.

This clone was recorded once. The chain links TRBV6-5 to TRBJ1-4; the D gene is possibly TRBD1 (5 bases). This CDR3 has 14 residues. V was pared by 7 bases and J by 7 bases, with 16 bases between. Germline lookup yields CDR1 MNHEY and CDR2 SVGAGI. The CDR3 DNA reads TGTGCCAGCACCATAACAGGCTGGGGTGAAAAACTGTTTTTT. As protein: CASTITGWGEKLFF.

V gene TRBV12-1 combines with J gene TRBJ2-1; the table names TRBD1, a call not compared with the DNA. TRBV12-1 is a pseudogene locus. This CDR3 spans 14 amino acids. The CDR3 sequence: CASSLGAPGNEQFF. CDR3 sequence (DNA): TGTGCCAGCAGCTTGGGGGCACCGGGGAATGAGCAGTTCTTC.

The chain couples TRBV7-9 to TRBJ2-2; D perhaps matches TRBD2 (6 bases). V shed 5 bases and J shed 4 bases, with 14 bases lying between them. The CDR3 consists of 15 residues. CDR1 SEHNR and CDR2 FQNEAQ come from the germline V gene (reference sequence). Written as DNA, the CDR3 is TGTGCCAGCAGCCCCTATCGGGGACTCACCGGGGAGCTGTTTTTT. Translation gives CASSPYRGLTGELFF.

The chain is built from TRBV19 and TRBJ1-1; a possible D gene is TRBD1 (6 bases). V dropped 6 bases and J dropped 6 bases, with 17 bases sitting between them. Germline lookup yields CDR1 LNHDA and CDR2 SQIVND (reference sequence). The CDR3 contains 14 residues. The CDR3 nucleotides read TGTGCCAGTAGGATCCCCAATACAGGGTCTGAAGCTTTCTTT. Its translation is CASRIPNTGSEAFF.

This clone came up once. The chain couples TRBV21-1 to TRBJ2-7; the table's D call of TRBD2 was not tested on the DNA. TRBV21-1 corresponds to a pseudogene. The CDR3 spans 12 residues. The CDR3 DNA is TGTGCCAGCAGCCTTCGCACTAGTGAGCAGTACTTC. It yields the protein CASSLRTSEQYF.

The V call is TRBV7-2, the J call TRBJ2-3, with 10 bases lining up with TRBD2. CDR3 length equals 17 residues. The germline gives CDR1 SGHTA, CDR2 FQGNSA. J lost 4 bases, V lost 0 bases, and 7 bases had no gene match. CDR3 amino acids: CASSLARLAGESDTQYF. The CDR3 nucleotides read TGTGCCAGCAGCTTAGCGAGGCTAGCGGGAGAGTCAGATACGCAGTATTTT.

The chain recombines TRBV10-3 with TRBJ2-5, with D perhaps matching TRBD2 (6 bases). The V end lost 2 bases, the J end lost 1 base, and 8 bases lay between the germline ends. Looked up from germline, CDR1 is ENHRY and CDR2 is SYGVKD. The CDR3 length is 14 residues. The CDR3 region is CAISERGTQETQYF. The CDR3 nucleotides read TGTGCCATCAGTGAGCGCGGGACCCAAGAGACCCAGTACTTC.

This chain uses TRBV7-2 with TRBJ1-2; a possible D gene is TRBD1 (6 bases). The length of the CDR3 is 13 residues. Trimming stripped 5 bases from V and 7 bases from J, with 14 bases between. The germline V gene encodes CDR1 SGHTA and CDR2 FQGNSA. The CDR3 spells CASSLNGGVGYTF. CDR3 coding DNA: TGTGCCAGCAGCCTGAACGGGGGCGTTGGCTACACCTTC.

The chain has TRBV6-5 and TRBJ2-3, with no clear D. V gave up 4 bases and J gave up 1 base, with 12 bases separating them. Germline V gene lookup returns CDR1 MNHEY and CDR2 SVGAGI. The CDR3 covers 15 residues. As DNA, the CDR3 is TGTGCCAGCAGTTGGGGTATTGGAGGCACAGATACGCAGTATTTT. This sequence encodes CASSWGIGGTDTQYF.

The chain links TRBV18 to TRBJ2-5; no reliable D call. CDR1 is KGHSH, CDR2 LQKENI, per germline. V dropped 5 bases and J dropped 7 bases, with 14 bases sitting between them. This CDR3 is 13 amino acids long. The DNA for the CDR3 is TGTGCCAGCTCAACTGAACAAAAGGCGACCCAGTACTTC. This translates into CASSTEQKATQYF. Full variable domain (outside the CDR3, taken from reference TRBV18 and TRBJ2-5): NAGVMQNPRHLVRRRGQEARLRCSPMKGHSHVYWYRQLPEEGLKFMVYLQKENIIDESGMPKERFSAEFPKEGPSILRIQQVVRGDSAAYFCASSTEQKATQYFGPGTRLLVL.

The rearrangement uses TRBV28 and TRBJ1-2; D ambiguous. Germline-derived CDR1 and CDR2 are MDHEN and SYDVKM. Deletions cut 4 bases from V and 4 bases from J, with 22 bases between. The CDR3 contains 17 residues. This CDR3 reads CASSSPVETDKIYGYTF. DNA for the CDR3: TGTGCCAGCAGTTCCCCAGTTGAGACCGATAAGATCTATGGCTACACCTTC.

V gene TRBV4-3 combines with J gene TRBJ2-7, with D hard to call. V shed 0 bases and J shed 5 bases, with 8 bases lying between them. Germline V gives CDR1 LGHNA, CDR2 YSLEER. The length of the CDR3 is 13 residues. CDR3 in amino acids: CASSQEALHEQYF. CDR3 bases: TGCGCCAGCAGCCAAGAAGCCCTGCACGAGCAGTACTTC.

V usage is TRBV10-1 and J usage is TRBJ2-3; D may be TRBD1 (6 bases). Germline V gene data show CDR1 as WNHNN and CDR2 as SYGVQD (reference sequence). V was trimmed by 6 bases and J by 0 bases, leaving 10 bases between them. The CDR3 totals 14 residues. DNA for the CDR3: TGCGCCAGCAGACGGGACATAAGCACAGATACGCAGTATTTT. It encodes CASRRDISTDTQYF.

The chain uses TRBV10-3 and TRBJ1-4; 7 bases map to TRBD1. CDR3 length: 13 residues. Germline assignment: CDR1 ENHRY and CDR2 SYGVKD. The J segment lost 3 bases and the V segment lost 11 bases, leaving 6 bases of the junction unmatched. CDR3 region: CAAGTASNEKLFF. In DNA, the CDR3 is TGTGCCGCCGGGACAGCTTCTAATGAAAAACTGTTTTTT.

The gene calls are TRBV15 and TRBJ2-5, with 11 bases aligning to TRBD1. The V gene's germline CDR1 is LNHNV and CDR2 YYDKDF (reference sequence). This CDR3 region has 15 residues. The V and J ends lost 4 bases and 5 bases, in that order; junction bases with no gene match: 6. The CDR3 DNA follows: TGTGCCACCAGCAAGGACAGGGGGCTTGTTGAGACCCAGTACTTC. It codes for CATSKDRGLVETQYF.

The rearrangement links TRBV4-1 to TRBJ2-1; 12 nucleotides line up with TRBD2. J gave up 1 base and V 0 bases, and 4 bases lay outside the gene matches. The germline gives CDR1 MGHRA, CDR2 YSYEKL. CDR3 length: 18 residues. CDR3 sequence reads: CASSQEPGLAGSYNEQFF. The CDR3 nucleotides read TGCGCCAGCAGCCAAGAACCCGGACTAGCGGGGTCCTACAATGAGCAGTTCTTC.

About this clone: A much larger clonotype is one base distant, so this may be a read error. This same CDR3 is encoded by further DNA sequences in the sample. The J gene is TRBJ2-7, the V gene TRBV6-5; maybe TRBD1 (5 bases). This CDR3 region has 12 residues. Looked up from germline, CDR1 is MNHEY and CDR2 is SVGAGI. V dropped 6 bases and J dropped 3 bases, with 9 bases sitting between them. The CDR3 here is CASRPQGYEQYF. The DNA for the CDR3 is TGTGCCAGCAGACCCCAGGGCTACGAGCAGTACTTC.

V and J are TRBV6-1 and TRBJ1-3, with TRBD1 as a possible D gene (6 bases). V shed 11 bases and J shed 3 bases, with 20 bases lying between them. This CDR3 spans 15 amino acids. Per germline, CDR1 MNHNS and CDR2 SASEGT. The DNA of the CDR3 is TGTGCCGCCGTGGTGGGGGGGCTTGGTGGAAACACCATATATTTT. It encodes CAAVVGGLGGNTIYF.

The V gene is TRBV10-3, the J gene TRBJ2-1; possibly TRBD1 for D (5 bases). The length of the CDR3 is 13 residues. The V end was cut by 3 bases, the J end by 5 bases, with 8 bases between. Germline values: CDR1 ENHRY, CDR2 SYGVKD. The CDR3 DNA follows: TGTGCCATCAGTGATTGGGGCAACAATGAGCAGTTCTTC. Translated: CAISDWGNNEQFF.